Presented here are 26 T cell receptor beta chains from one specimen sequenced in a study of tumor-infiltrating lymphocytes in primary liver carcinoma. Reverse transcription of about 0.5 ug total RNA with a constant-region primer produced TCR beta cDNA. Three nested multiplex PCR rounds, a slightly modified ARM-PCR, produced the libraries for TCR beta. A C-beta reverse primer and TRBV1-TRBV30 forward primers served in each of the first two PCR rounds, at ten to eleven cycles apiece. TCRdb called the multiplex PCR reads again in MiXCR, with one record for every CDR3 protein. Counted here are around 78,000 distinct CDR3 sequences, roughly two thirds occurring once; the ten biggest clones make up 12% to 15%. Each 20-30 mg portion of unsorted bulk tissue served as the source for co-extraction of RNA and DNA. Sequencing input: liver tumor tissue from sampling region 4. The subset here: tumor region T4, right-lateral pole. These receptors were collected from a woman aged 60-75 years with primary liver carcinoma and hepatitis B virus infection.

Regarding this clonotype: A read error is possible here, since a much larger clone lies one base away. The chain combines TRBV5-1 with TRBJ2-5; D remains ambiguous. Germline V gives CDR1 SGHRS, CDR2 YFSETQ. The CDR3 length is 12 residues. The CDR3 loop is CAGSSREETQYF. CDR3 DNA sequence: TGCGCCGGCAGCTCCAGAGAAGAGACCCAGTACTTC. Drawing the rest from reference TRBV5-1 and TRBJ2-5, the complete variable domain is KAGVTQTPRYLIKTRGQQVTLSCSPISGHRSVSWYQQTPGQGLQFLFEYFSETQRNKGNFPGRFSGRQFSNSRSEMNVSTLELGDSALYLCAGSSREETQYFGPGTRLLVL.

Note on this clonotype: The conserved closing phenylalanine or tryptophan is absent in this CDR3, likely reflecting a read error. The chain recombines TRBV5-4 with TRBJ1-3; TRBD1 matches 7 bases. This CDR3 spans 15 amino acids. The germline V gene has CDR1 SGHNT and CDR2 YYREEE (reference sequence). This CDR3 reads CSSSLQGGSGNTIYL. The CDR3 region has the DNA TGTTCCAGCAGCTTGCAGGGGGGCTCTGGAAACACCATATATTTA.

Comment on this clonotype: Compared with germline, one end of the junction differs, possibly owing to a read error. The chain is built from TRBV7-3 and TRBJ2-6; the D gene is possibly TRBD1 (5 bases). The length of the CDR3 is 18 residues. Germline-derived CDR1 and CDR2 are SGHTA and FQGTGA. The CDR3 DNA sequence: TGTGCCAGCAGCTTAGGGCCAGACAGTGGCTCTGGGGCCAACGTCCTGGCTTTC. Translation gives CASSLGPDSGSGANVLAF.

Comments on this clonotype: This may stem from a read error, because a much larger clone lies one nucleotide away. V gene TRBV28 combines with J gene TRBJ1-2; 8 bases align to TRBD1. Germline CDR1 reads MDHEN; CDR2 reads SYDVKM. This CDR3 is built from 15 residues. The CDR3 region is CTSSSQTGGDYGYTF. DNA of the CDR3: TGTACCAGCAGTTCACAAACAGGGGGAGACTATGGCTACACCTTC.

This clonotype came up many times. The chain has TRBV12-3 or TRBV12-4 and TRBJ2-4; D is uncertain. Trimming shortened V by 1 base and J by 0 bases, and 4 bases separated the two germline ends. CDR3 length: 14 residues. The CDR3: CASSLGLAKNIQYF. The DNA of the CDR3 is TGTGCCAGCAGTTTAGGACTAGCCAAAAACATTCAGTACTTC.

With regard to this clonotype: It is likely a read error, because the conserved phenylalanine at the end of the CDR3 is missing. This rearrangement joins TRBV6-5 to TRBJ2-7; D not certain. CDR1 and CDR2 (germline): MNHEY, SVGAGI. This CDR3 region has 15 residues. Written as DNA, the CDR3 is TGTGCCAGCTGTTACTCGATCGCCGGCTTCTATGAGCAGTACCTC. This codes for CASCYSIAGFYEQYL.

This chain connects TRBV29-1 to TRBJ2-1, with TRBD2 matching over 7 bases. The V gene's germline CDR1 is SQVTM and CDR2 ANQGSEA. CDR3 length equals 16 residues. With V trimmed by 5 bases and J by 7 bases, 17 bases remained unmatched. The CDR3 DNA sequence: TGCAGCGTTCACCCTCTAGCGGATACTACGAGGAATGAGCAGTTCTTC. As protein: CSVHPLADTTRNEQFF.

Remarks on this clonotype: A much larger clone is a single base away; this may be a read error. The CDR3 does not end in the conserved phenylalanine or tryptophan, so this is likely a read error. The chain links TRBV19 to TRBJ1-1; D not resolved. V lost 7 bases and J lost 0, with 6 bases in between. CDR3 size: 12 residues. Germline V gene lookup returns CDR1 LNHDA and CDR2 SQIVND (reference sequence). The CDR3 DNA is TGTGCCAGTAAAGACGTGAACACTGAAGCTTTCCTT. Residues: CASKDVNTEAFL.

A remark on this clonotype: Sequence at one end of the junction differs from germline and may be a read error. The chain employs TRBV11-2 and TRBJ2-2, with D maybe TRBD2 (6 bases). The CDR3 runs to 13 residues. Germline V gene data show CDR1 as SGHAT and CDR2 as FQNNGV. CDR3 sequence: CASSLDRTGELCF. In DNA form, the CDR3 reads TGTGCCAGTAGCTTAGATAGGACGGGGGAGCTGTGTTTT.

Details on this clonotype: One junction end does not reproduce the germline sequence, and a read error may be involved. This sequence joins TRBV12-5 and TRBJ2-7, with 8 positions matching TRBD1. The CDR3 contains 13 residues. Germline V gene lookup returns CDR1 LGHNT and CDR2 FRNRAP. In DNA, the CDR3 is TGTACTAGTGGTTTTGACAGGGGTTACGAGCGCTACTTC. It is translated as CTSGFDRGYERYF.

CDR3 nucleotides: TGTGCCAGCAGTTTTCCGGCGCAAACGAACACCGGGGAACGGTTTTTT. Encoded protein: CASSFPAQTNTGERFF. The chain employs TRBV12-3 or TRBV12-4 and TRBJ2-2; maybe TRBD2 (5 bases). The CDR3 spans 16 residues. The ends were cut back, 3 bases at V and 16 bases at J, with 27 bases in the middle.

Regarding this clonotype: Given the absence of the conserved phenylalanine or tryptophan at the CDR3 end, a read error is likely. The chain carries TRBV14 and TRBJ2-2, with D possibly called TRBD1 or TRBD2 (5 bases each). The CDR3 has 15 residues. CDR1 is SGHDN, CDR2 FVKESK, per germline. This CDR3 reads CTSSQVEGRTGELFI. The CDR3 DNA reads TGTACCAGCAGCCAAGTCGAGGGGCGCACCGGGGAGCTGTTTATT.

This clonotype occurred many times. The rearrangement uses TRBV14 and TRBJ1-2, with D unclear. Germline CDR1 is SGHDN and CDR2 is FVKESK. The V end lost 1 base, the J end lost 2 bases, and 5 bases lay between the germline ends. CDR3 length equals 13 residues. CDR3 DNA sequence: TGTGCCAGCAGCCAAGGACCGAACTATGGCTACACCTTC. It specifies CASSQGPNYGYTF.

With regard to this clonotype: A clone one base away is much larger, so this may be a read error. The chain couples TRBV7-9 to TRBJ2-2; TRBD1 might be the D (6 bases). The CDR3 loop spans 17 amino acids. Germline assignment: CDR1 SEHNR and CDR2 FQNEAQ (reference sequence). The chain's CDR3 is CASTNPGETANTGELSF. In nucleotides, the CDR3 is TGTGCCAGCACCAACCCAGGGGAGACCGCGAACACCGGGGAGCTGTCTTTT.

This clonotype was seen a few times. This chain uses TRBV7-2 with TRBJ2-1; 12 nucleotides align to TRBD2. Germline V CDR1 and CDR2: SGHTA, FQGNSA. This CDR3 contains 13 residues. The V segment lost 11 bases and the J segment 9 bases; nucleotides outside the gene matches: 8. The CDR3 DNA reads TGTGCCCTAGCGGGAGGGCCCGGACGTGAGCAGTTCTTC. Protein sequence: CALAGGPGREQFF.

Comments on this clonotype: It may be a read error: a sequence one base away is much more abundant. CDR3 nucleotides: TGTGCCATCAGTGAAGAGCAGAGAACCTACGAGGAGTACTTC. This sequence encodes CAISEEQRTYEEYF. The rearrangement uses TRBV10-3 and TRBJ2-7; D is unclear. There are 14 residues in the CDR3. Germline lookup yields CDR1 ENHRY and CDR2 SYGVKD.

Turning to this clonotype: This is likely a read error, given that the CDR3 carries no conserved phenylalanine or tryptophan at its end. The CDR3 loop is CASGTAVGEIQYI. CDR3 coding DNA: TGTGCCAGCGGCACCGCGGTGGGGGAGATCCAGTACATC. This chain uses TRBV6-5 with TRBJ2-5; D may correspond to TRBD1 or TRBD2 (5 bases each). This CDR3 has 13 amino acids. CDR1 MNHEY and CDR2 SVGAGI come from the germline V gene.

This clonotype turned up a few times. The genes are TRBV28 and TRBJ2-1, with 7 positions matching TRBD2. This CDR3 contains 15 residues. Germline V lookup: CDR1 MDHEN, CDR2 SYDVKM. V dropped 6 bases and J dropped 6; count of bases not matched to a gene: 11. CDR3: CASSRPSGLTNEQFF. In DNA, the CDR3 is TGTGCCAGCAGCCGCCCTAGCGGCCTAACCAATGAGCAGTTCTTC.

This clonotype has a count of ten or more. J is TRBJ2-7 and V is TRBV6-1; D assignment may be TRBD1 or TRBD2 (5 bases each). The CDR3 length is 15 residues. Germline V gene lookup returns CDR1 MNHNS and CDR2 SASEGT. V was pared by 3 bases and J by 4 bases, with 16 bases between. The CDR3 bases are TGTGCCAGCAGTGACCCGGGGCGGGCCCCTTACGAGCAGTACTTC. This codes for CASSDPGRAPYEQYF.

As for this clonotype: The junction does not match germline at one end; this may be a read error. The rearrangement uses TRBV11-3 and TRBJ2-2; tentative D call: TRBD2 (5 bases). There are 16 residues in the CDR3. Germline-derived CDR1 and CDR2 are SGHNT and YENEEA. The CDR3 DNA sequence: TGTGCCGGCAGCTTAGATCGGTTGGTAACCACCGGGGAACTGTTTTTT. It yields the protein CAGSLDRLVTTGELFF.

With respect to this clonotype: No conserved phenylalanine or tryptophan is present at the end of the CDR3, so a read error is the likely explanation. This chain connects TRBV5-4 to TRBJ2-7, with D possibly matching TRBD2 (5 bases). The length of the CDR3 is 14 residues. The germline gives CDR1 SGHNT, CDR2 YYREEE (reference sequence). V gave up 0 bases and J gave up 0 bases, with 7 bases separating them. CDR3 residues: CASSLAGDSYEQYS. Here the CDR3 DNA reads TGTGCCAGCAGCTTGGCCGGGGACTCCTACGAGCAGTACTCC.

This clonotype came up many times. CDR3 region: CASSSAGTGANVLTF. Written as DNA, the CDR3 is TGTGCCAGCAGTTCCGCAGGGACTGGGGCCAACGTCCTGACTTTC. The genes are TRBV28 and TRBJ2-6, with D perhaps matching TRBD1 (5 bases). CDR1 MDHEN and CDR2 SYDVKM come from the germline V gene. There are 15 residues in the CDR3. Trimming removed 4 bases at V and 2 bases at J, with 9 bases between.

This clonotype was counted a single time. One junction end disagrees with the germline gene, perhaps due to a read error. The chain is built from TRBV10-3 and TRBJ2-7, with 8 positions matching TRBD2. The CDR3 is 17 amino acids. CDR1 and CDR2 (germline): ENHRY, SYGVKD. The CDR3 bases are TGTGCCATCAGTGATCCTGGCCGGACGGGAGGGCCCAACGAACAGTACTTC. Protein sequence: CAISDPGRTGGPNEQYF.

A remark on this clonotype: A junction end diverges from the germline sequence, so it may reflect a read error. The CDR3 protein is CASKMGGSTKAFF. CDR3 in DNA: TGTGCCAGTAAAATGGGGGGAAGCACTAAAGCTTTCTTT. This chain links TRBV7-9 with TRBJ1-1, with D possibly matching TRBD1 (5 bases). Germline V gene sequence: CDR1 SEHNR, CDR2 FQNEAQ (reference sequence). The CDR3 length is 13 residues.

The genes are TRBV5-1 and TRBJ1-1, with TRBD1 as a possible D gene (5 bases). Trimming cost V 0 bases and J 2 bases, with 8 bases left between them. This CDR3 has 14 amino acids. The germline V gene has CDR1 SGHRS and CDR2 YFSETQ. The CDR3 nucleotides are TGCGCCAGCAGCTTGGAGACAGCTAACACTGAAGCTTTCTTT. Its translation is CASSLETANTEAFF.

In its sample, this clonotype was seen many times. The chain links TRBV6-1 to TRBJ2-3; the D call may be TRBD1 or TRBD2 (6 bases each). The germline gives CDR1 MNHNS, CDR2 SASEGT. The V end was cut by 3 bases, the J end by 3 bases, with 13 bases between. The CDR3 contains 15 residues. CDR3 nucleotides: TGTGCCAGCAGTGACGGGGGCTTTCGTACAGATACGCAGTATTTT. Encoded protein: CASSDGGFRTDTQYF.